This TCR beta chain emerged from a study of shared clonotypes between healthy human individuals. The CDR3 runs 15 residues. J lost 1 base, V lost 0 bases, and 2 bases had no gene match. CDR1 is SGHNT, CDR2 YYREEE, per germline (reference sequence). Repertoires were generated with immunoSEQ multiplex PCR, while TCRdb's copy carries only in-frame clones and drops some. The data hold 2 million to 2.5 million clones, with 85% to 95% observed a single time. A note on this clone: Additional DNA sequences in this sample encode the identical CDR3.

What was sequenced was naive CD4+ T cells from PBMCs. Subset denoted: CD45RA+ positively selected. The V call is TRBV5-4, the J call TRBJ2-3; 7 nucleotides match TRBD2. The receptor was derived from a man between 18 and 29 years old in good health. Some clones in this sample may be carry-over from other donors' samples. CDR3 DNA: TGTGCCAGCAGCTTGGATGCGGGGGGCACAGATACGCAGTATTTT. Its protein is CASSLDAGGTDTQYF.